This TCR beta chain was identified in a study of blood T cell repertoires in COVID-19. Study-wide context: The United States, Italy and Spain provided the acute and convalescent COVID-19 samples. Sources were T cells, B-cell-depleted T cells, or PBMCs; the material itself was cDNA or gDNA.

Original methodology: Reference gene primer amplification gave estimated nucleated cell counts. Assay: immunoSEQ multiplex PCR; the TCRdb copy retains only in-frame clones and omits some. From that table come the V and J calls and clone size; the DNA was used to work out D and trimming. The table lists some 220,000 clones, 80% to 90% of them singletons. V lost 3 bases and J lost 6; bases outside the gene matches: 4. The CDR3 has 13 amino acids. Per the germline V gene, CDR1 is SGHAT and CDR2 is FQNNGV. What was sequenced was peripheral blood. The TCR comes from a man aged 50 or older who had recovered from COVID-19. The chain carries TRBV11-2 and TRBJ1-2, with 7 bases fitting TRBD1. The chain's CDR3 is CASSFTGTDGYTF. The CDR3 DNA sequence: TGTGCCAGCAGCTTCACCGGGACAGATGGCTACACCTTC.